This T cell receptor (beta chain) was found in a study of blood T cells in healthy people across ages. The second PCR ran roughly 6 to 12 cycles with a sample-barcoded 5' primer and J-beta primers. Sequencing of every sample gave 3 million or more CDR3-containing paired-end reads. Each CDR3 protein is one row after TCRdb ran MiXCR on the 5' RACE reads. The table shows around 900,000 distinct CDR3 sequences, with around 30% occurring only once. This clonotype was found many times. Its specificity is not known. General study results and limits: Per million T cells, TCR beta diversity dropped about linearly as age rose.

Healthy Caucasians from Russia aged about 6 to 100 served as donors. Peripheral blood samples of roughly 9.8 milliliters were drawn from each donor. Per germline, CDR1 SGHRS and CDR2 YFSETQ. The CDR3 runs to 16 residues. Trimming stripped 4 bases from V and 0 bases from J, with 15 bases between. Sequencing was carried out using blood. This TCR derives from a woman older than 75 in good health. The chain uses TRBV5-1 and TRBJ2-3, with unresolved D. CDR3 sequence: CASSILRKTSTDTQYF. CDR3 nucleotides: TGCGCCAGCAGCATCCTCCGGAAAACTAGCACAGATACGCAGTATTTT.